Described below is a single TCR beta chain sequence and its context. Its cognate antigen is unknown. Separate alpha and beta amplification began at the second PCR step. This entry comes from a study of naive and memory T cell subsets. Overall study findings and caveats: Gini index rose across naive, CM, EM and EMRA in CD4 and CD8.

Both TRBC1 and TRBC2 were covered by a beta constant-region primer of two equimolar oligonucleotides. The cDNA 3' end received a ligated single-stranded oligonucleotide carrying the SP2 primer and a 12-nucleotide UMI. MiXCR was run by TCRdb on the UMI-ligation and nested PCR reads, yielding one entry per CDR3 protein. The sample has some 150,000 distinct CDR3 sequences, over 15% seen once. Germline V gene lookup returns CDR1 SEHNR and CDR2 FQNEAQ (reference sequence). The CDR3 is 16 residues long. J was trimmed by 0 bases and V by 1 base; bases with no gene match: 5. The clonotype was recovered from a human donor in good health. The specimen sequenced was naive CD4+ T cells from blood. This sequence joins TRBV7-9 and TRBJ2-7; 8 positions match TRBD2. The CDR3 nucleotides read TGTGCCAGCAGCTTAGGTCAGCGGGGGATCTCCTACGAGCAGTACTTC. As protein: CASSLGQRGISYEQYF.